This record covers a single T cell receptor beta chain. These data belong to a study of blood T cell repertoires in COVID-19. Study as a whole: Sources were T cells, B-cell-depleted T cells, or PBMCs; the material itself was cDNA or gDNA.

Trimming shortened V by 5 bases and J by 4 bases, and 14 bases separated the two germline ends. This CDR3 is 14 amino acids long. The germline CDR1 and CDR2 sequences are SEHNR and FQNEAQ (reference sequence). Assay used: immunoSEQ multiplex PCR; TCRdb lists only in-frame clones, some missing. Of about 190,000 clones listed, roughly 81% are singletons. The rearrangement links TRBV7-9 to TRBJ2-5, with D tentatively TRBD1 (5 bases). The sequenced sample was peripheral blood. The sequence derives from a woman in her sixties or seventies with active or convalescent COVID-19. The CDR3 reads CASSARDSGETQYF. CDR3 nucleotide sequence: TGTGCCAGCAGCGCCAGGGATTCGGGAGAGACCCAGTACTTC.